What follows are 19 T cell receptor beta chains derived from one specimen sequenced in a study of Graves' ophthalmopathy and Graves' hyperthyroidism. From RNA, the CDR3 regions of TCR beta chains were amplified and sequenced. First-round RT-PCR relied on HTBI primers, and a second-round multiplex PCR came next. TCRdb called the multiplex PCR reads again in MiXCR, with one record for every CDR3 protein. Among about 660,000 distinct CDR3 sequences listed, roughly 41% were seen once. Source material: peripheral blood. The receptors stem from an adult man with Graves' ophthalmopathy.

The chain couples TRBV19 to TRBJ1-3; no clear D gene. The V gene's germline CDR1 is LNHDA and CDR2 SQIVND (reference sequence). This CDR3 is 13 amino acids long. V lost 5 bases and J 2 bases, leaving 7 bases between the germline ends. CDR3 sequence (DNA): TGTGCCAGTAGTGTCTCAGCTGGAAACACCATATATTTT. Translating gives CASSVSAGNTIYF.

This clonotype was observed many times. V is TRBV7-3 and J is TRBJ1-6; D gene ambiguous. Germline-derived CDR1 and CDR2 are SGHTA and FQGTGA. This CDR3 spans 14 amino acids. The ends were cut back, 0 bases at V and 9 bases at J, with 9 bases in the middle. DNA of the CDR3: TGTGCCAGCAGCTTAACGTTGGGTGGTTCACCCCTCCACTTT. It specifies CASSLTLGGSPLHF.

The chain employs TRBV2 and TRBJ2-2, with D possibly TRBD1 on 6 matching bases. This CDR3 contains 15 residues. Trimming took off 8 bases at V and 0 bases at J, with 13 bases between the two ends. Germline lookup yields CDR1 SNHLY and CDR2 FYNNEI. CDR3 in amino acids: CASDPGHTNTGELFF. CDR3 coding DNA: TGTGCCAGCGACCCGGGACATACGAACACCGGGGAGCTGTTTTTT.

This clonotype was seen repeatedly, ten times or more. V and J are TRBV12-3 or TRBV12-4 and TRBJ1-3; TRBD1 matches 8 bases. Losses at the gene ends were 5 bases for V and 4 bases for J; bases not matched to a gene: 4. The CDR3 totals 14 residues. CDR3 coding DNA: TGTGCCAGCAGTCAGGACAGGGTGGGAAACACCATATATTTT. This encodes CASSQDRVGNTIYF.

The table lists this clonotype with many counts. One junction end disagrees with the germline gene, perhaps due to a read error. The V gene is TRBV10-3, the J gene TRBJ1-5; TRBD1 matches at 8 bases. Germline V lookup: CDR1 ENHRY, CDR2 SYGVKD. The CDR3 totals 15 residues. The CDR3 DNA reads as TGTGCCAGCAGTCCACCGACAGGGGAGGTGCAGCCCCAGCATTTT. It encodes CASSPPTGEVQPQHF.

The rearrangement uses TRBV20-1 and TRBJ1-4; D may be TRBD1 (5 bases). The CDR3 covers 15 residues. Deletions cut 2 bases from V and 7 bases from J, with 17 bases between. In germline, CDR1 is DFQATT, CDR2 SNEGSKA (reference sequence). The CDR3 reads CSARPTGGQIEKLFF. The CDR3 DNA sequence: TGCAGTGCTAGACCCACGGGGGGTCAAATTGAAAAACTGTTTTTT.

This clonotype was counted once. The V gene is TRBV7-8, the J gene TRBJ2-7; 7 bases line up with TRBD1. The CDR3 runs 14 residues. Looked up from germline, CDR1 is SGHVS and CDR2 is FQNEAQ. J gave up 3 bases and V 5 bases, and 7 bases lay outside the gene matches. In DNA form, the CDR3 reads TGTGCCAGCAGCCCCGGGACAGTAGGCTACGAGCAGTACTTC. Residues: CASSPGTVGYEQYF.

This clonotype was counted ten times or more. The genes are TRBV15 and TRBJ1-1; D might be TRBD1 (6 bases). Germline assignment: CDR1 LNHNV and CDR2 YYDKDF (reference sequence). V was pared by 6 bases and J by 5 bases, with 16 bases between. The CDR3 length is 14 residues. CDR3 sequence reads: CATSPSGERTEAFF. The CDR3 DNA follows: TGTGCCACCAGTCCGTCAGGGGAAAGGACTGAAGCTTTCTTT.

This clonotype was seen ten or more times. The chain links TRBV11-3 to TRBJ1-5; D is perhaps TRBD1 (6 bases). Germline lookup yields CDR1 SGHNT and CDR2 YENEEA. With 8 bases removed from V and 3 bases from J, the gap between germline ends came to 14 bases. This CDR3 has 14 amino acids. For the CDR3, the DNA is TGTGCCAGCGAGGGGCAGGGACACAATCAGCCCCAGCATTTT. It specifies CASEGQGHNQPQHF.

The V and J genes are TRBV3-1 and TRBJ1-6; 7 nucleotides agree with TRBD1. Germline values: CDR1 LGHDT, CDR2 YNNKEL (reference sequence). With 0 bases clipped from V and 9 bases from J, the junction kept 5 bases outside the gene matches. The length of the CDR3 is 15 residues. The CDR3 here is CASSQETGSISPLHF. DNA of the CDR3: TGTGCCAGCAGCCAAGAGACAGGGAGCATTTCACCCCTCCACTTT.

This clonotype was observed a handful of times. Here the CDR3 DNA reads TGTGCCAGCAGCGTAGCTTTGGGGGGACCTATCAGTGGCTACACCTTC. Encoded protein: CASSVALGGPISGYTF. J is TRBJ1-2 and V is TRBV9; tentatively, D is TRBD1 (5 bases). Germline CDR1 is SGDLS and CDR2 is YYNGEE. The CDR3 has 16 amino acids. V dropped 0 bases and J dropped 7 bases, with 19 bases sitting between them.

In this sample, this clonotype turned up once. With a much larger clone just one base away, this may be a read error. The rearrangement uses TRBV19 and TRBJ1-5; D not certain. CDR3 size: 14 residues. V was shortened by 5 bases and J by 2 bases, with 10 bases between the two germline ends. The germline CDR1 and CDR2 sequences are LNHDA and SQIVND (reference sequence). CDR3 amino acids: CASSRAACNQPQHF. The CDR3 bases are TGTGCCAGTAGTCGAGCGGCTTGCAATCAGCCCCAGCATTTT.

In regard to this clonotype: A much larger clone lies one base from this, so it may be a read error. This chain links TRBV24-1 with TRBJ2-6; D unresolved. V was trimmed by 4 bases and J by 4 bases, leaving 10 bases between them. The CDR3 totals 15 residues. Germline assignment: CDR1 KGHDR and CDR2 SFDVKD. The CDR3 reads CATSDKGSGANVLTF. The DNA of the CDR3 is TGTGCCACCAGTGACAAGGGTTCAGGGGCCAACGTCCTGACTTTC.

The V and J genes are TRBV24-1 and TRBJ1-2; TRBD1 agrees at 9 bases. Trimming at V came to 5 bases and at J to 7 bases, leaving 7 bases not matched to a gene. The V gene's germline CDR1 is KGHDR and CDR2 SFDVKD. This CDR3 is 14 amino acids long. The chain's CDR3 is CATSGTGTGFGYTF. The CDR3 DNA reads as TGTGCCACCAGTGGTACAGGGACAGGGTTTGGCTACACCTTC.

J is TRBJ1-4 and V is TRBV7-2; D ambiguous. Trimming stripped 4 bases from V and 5 bases from J, with 14 bases between. The length of the CDR3 is 15 residues. The V gene's germline CDR1 is SGHTA and CDR2 FQGNSA. As DNA, the CDR3 is TGTGCCAGCAGCTCCCTCCGGGGTGGGAATGAAAAACTGTTTTTT. As protein: CASSSLRGGNEKLFF.

The gene calls are TRBV5-1 and TRBJ2-5; TRBD2 aligns across 15 bases. The CDR3 is made up of 16 amino acids. Germline loops: CDR1 SGHRS, CDR2 YFSETQ. V was pared by 4 bases and J by 1 base, with 2 bases of the junction left unmatched. As DNA, the CDR3 is TGCGCCAGCAGCGGGACTAGCGGGGGGACCCAAGAGACCCAGTACTTC. Translating it yields CASSGTSGGTQETQYF.

In its sample, this clonotype was seen many times. This chain joins TRBV6-6 and TRBJ1-5, with a weak D call TRBD1 (6 bases). The CDR3 consists of 14 residues. The V end was cut by 5 bases, the J end by 5 bases, with 13 bases between. Germline assignment: CDR1 MNHNY and CDR2 SVGAGI (reference sequence). The CDR3 DNA reads TGTGCCAGCAGTGCAGAGGGGGAGCATCAGCCCCAGCATTTT. Residues: CASSAEGEHQPQHF.

This chain connects TRBV6-5 to TRBJ2-7; 12 bases match TRBD1. Germline V gene data show CDR1 as MNHEY and CDR2 as SVGAGI. The CDR3 has 13 amino acids. The trim removed 6 bases at V and 7 bases at J, leaving 4 bases unmatched. CDR3 sequence (DNA): TGTGCCAGCAGGGGACAGGGGGCTCGGGAGCAGTACTTC. Residues: CASRGQGAREQYF.

The V gene is TRBV29-1, the J gene TRBJ2-5; maybe TRBD2 (6 bases). This CDR3 spans 12 amino acids. The germline V gene encodes CDR1 SQVTM and CDR2 ANQGSEA. The V end lost 7 bases, the J end lost 3 bases, and 12 bases lay between the germline ends. Here the CDR3 DNA reads TGCAGCGGGGAGGCAGGAGAAGAGACCCAGTACTTC. Translation gives CSGEAGEETQYF.